This T cell receptor (beta chain) was sequenced for a study of response to subunit inactivated influenza vaccine. Study-wide results and limits: The authors proposed limited new T cell recruitment per seasonal influenza vaccination.

To note about this clonotype: As yet, its antigen is unknown.

TCRdb independently ran MiXCR on the RT-PCR reads; one entry per CDR3 protein. The sample contains more than 600,000 distinct CDR3 sequences, around 20% of which appear only once. The CDR3 is 13 amino acids. From germline, CDR1 is MGHDK and CDR2 SYGVNS. V dropped 3 bases and J dropped 4 bases, with 4 bases sitting between them. The TCR was taken from a man aged 50-59 years who received an inactivated influenza vaccine. The source was PBMCs from blood, collected about 5 days after vaccination. The J gene is TRBJ2-6, the V gene TRBV25-1, with D hard to call. CDR3 DNA sequence: TGTGCCAGCAGTGACATGGGGGCCAACGTCCTGACTTTC. Translation: CASSDMGANVLTF. The full variable domain, with the rest looked up from reference TRBV25-1 and TRBJ2-6, is EADIYQTPRYLVIGTGKKITLECSQTMGHDKMYWYQQDPGMELHLIHYSYGVNSTEKGDLSSESTVSRIRTEHFPLTLESARPSHTSQYLCASSDMGANVLTFGAGSRLTVL.